These T cell receptor beta chains were read from a single sample in a study of T cells in Graves' hyperthyroidism and ophthalmopathy. Each CDR3 protein is one row after TCRdb ran MiXCR on the multiplex PCR reads. The repertoire holds over 650,000 distinct CDR3 sequences, with about a sixth as singletons. Sequences were obtained from blood. Receptor source: a man younger than 30 with Graves' hyperthyroidism. Both conserved end residues are part of each CDR3. The D gene is left open where the match is weak. For some rows the clone size is stated as once, few or many, or as a class when expanded; others skip it.

size	V	D	J	CDR3	DNA
many	TRBV28	-	TRBJ2-1	CASSLDWPRLGEQFF	TGTGCCAGCAGTCTTGACTGGCCCCGGTTGGGTGAGCAGTTCTTC
many	TRBV30	TRBD1	TRBJ1-2	CAWSSRTGGLNYGYTF	TGTGCCTGGAGTAGCCGGACAGGGGGCCTTAACTATGGCTACACCTTC
many	TRBV27	TRBD1	TRBJ1-2	CASSYSDRAAGYTF	TGTGCCAGCAGCTACAGCGACAGGGCGGCCGGCTACACCTTC
-	TRBV20-1	TRBD1	TRBJ1-5	CSARRDRDQPQHF	TGCAGTGCTAGGCGGGACAGGGATCAGCCCCAGCATTTT
-	TRBV27	TRBD1	TRBJ2-2	CASSAQGAPNTGELFF	TGTGCCAGCAGCGCACAGGGGGCCCCGAACACCGGGGAGCTGTTTTTT
-	TRBV11-2	-	TRBJ1-2	CASSRSNWQGGLYGYTF	TGTGCCAGCAGCCGTAGTAATTGGCAGGGAGGCCTCTATGGCTACACCTTC
-	TRBV6-2/TRBV6-3	-	TRBJ2-7	CASQMGIEYEQYF	TGTGCCAGCCAGATGGGGATCGAGTACGAGCAGTACTTC
-	TRBV20-1	TRBD2	TRBJ2-7	CSAQRGLSGIYEQYF	TGCAGTGCCCAACGGGGTCTTAGCGGGATCTACGAGCAGTACTTC
many	TRBV30	-	TRBJ2-7	CAWSATPGYEQYF	TGTGCCTGGAGTGCTACCCCCGGCTACGAGCAGTACTTC
many	TRBV7-9	-	TRBJ2-2	CASSDLVNANTGELFF	TGTGCCAGCAGCGATCTAGTTAACGCGAACACCGGGGAGCTGTTTTTT
few	TRBV11-3	TRBD1	TRBJ1-1	CASSNDRDTEAFF	TGTGCCAGCAGCAATGACAGGGACACTGAAGCTTTCTTT
many	TRBV5-1	-	TRBJ1-1	CASSLDLGRNTEAFF	TGCGCCAGCAGCTTGGATCTCGGGAGGAACACTGAAGCTTTCTTT
-	TRBV9	-	TRBJ2-1	CASSVGGVRNEQFF	TGTGCCAGCAGCGTAGGAGGGGTTCGCAATGAGCAGTTCTTC
-	TRBV18	-	TRBJ2-7	CASSPREDGPYEQYF	TGTGCCAGCTCACCTAGGGAGGATGGACCCTACGAGCAGTACTTC
-	TRBV20-1	TRBD2	TRBJ2-1	CSARDGTSSYNEQFF	TGCAGTGCTAGAGATGGGACTAGCTCCTACAATGAGCAGTTCTTC
-	TRBV15	-	TRBJ2-2	CATSRAATGELFF	TGTGCCACCAGCAGAGCAGCAACCGGGGAGCTGTTTTTT
few	TRBV28	-	TRBJ1-2	CASTRGGYGYTF	TGTGCCAGCACTCGGGGGGGGTATGGCTACACCTTC
many	TRBV28	-	TRBJ2-2	CASSPRDIGGELFF	TGTGCCAGCAGTCCTCGGGACATTGGCGGGGAGCTGTTTTTT
few	TRBV30	TRBD1	TRBJ2-1	CAWSGQGGEQFF	TGTGCCTGGAGTGGACAGGGCGGTGAGCAGTTCTTC
-	TRBV29-1	TRBD1	TRBJ2-7	CSADRDGVLHEQYF	TGCAGCGCCGACAGGGATGGTGTATTGCACGAGCAGTACTTC
many	TRBV28	-	TRBJ2-7	CASSLGASGSELHDEQYF	TGTGCCAGCAGTTTAGGGGCGTCGGGGTCTGAGTTGCACGACGAGCAGTACTTC
many	TRBV3-1	TRBD2	TRBJ2-3	CASSQRLAADTQYF	TGTGCCAGCAGCCAACGACTAGCAGCCGATACGCAGTATTTT
-	TRBV7-2	-	TRBJ2-2	CASSIPGAGELFF	TGTGCCAGCAGCATCCCGGGGGCCGGGGAGCTGTTTTTT
many	TRBV2	TRBD2	TRBJ2-2	CASSERSGRARTGELFF	TGTGCCAGCAGTGAAAGGAGCGGGAGGGCCAGAACCGGGGAGCTGTTTTTT
few	TRBV6-1	TRBD1	TRBJ2-5	CASSEAPGGSVETQYF	TGTGCCAGCAGTGAAGCCCCAGGGGGATCGGTTGAGACCCAGTACTTC
-	TRBV27	-	TRBJ2-3	CASSLSSPTDTQYF	TGTGCCAGCAGTTTATCTAGCCCCACAGATACGCAGTATTTT
many	TRBV29-1	TRBD2	TRBJ2-7	CSVGTSGKSEQYF	TGCAGCGTCGGGACTAGCGGGAAGAGCGAGCAGTACTTC
many	TRBV7-8	TRBD1	TRBJ2-3	CASSGEGQGTDTQYF	TGTGCCAGCAGCGGGGAGGGACAGGGAACAGATACGCAGTATTTT
few	TRBV7-2	-	TRBJ2-4	CASSLLNLAKNIQYF	TGTGCCAGCAGCTTACTCAACTTAGCCAAAAACATTCAGTACTTC
many	TRBV18	TRBD1	TRBJ1-4	CASSLDRGNEKLFF	TGTGCCAGCTCGCTGGACAGGGGTAATGAAAAACTGTTTTTT
-	TRBV5-1	TRBD1	TRBJ2-1	CASSLGTARSYNEQFF	TGCGCCAGCAGCCTAGGGACAGCCCGCTCCTACAATGAGCAGTTCTTC
many	TRBV28	TRBD1	TRBJ2-5	CASSLIPGTGGVLGETQYF	TGTGCCAGCAGTTTAATTCCCGGGACAGGGGGGGTATTAGGAGAGACCCAGTACTTC
few	TRBV20-1	-	TRBJ1-1	CSALRAQGRTEAFF	TGCAGTGCCCTGAGGGCTCAGGGGAGGACTGAAGCTTTCTTT
few	TRBV18	-	TRBJ2-5	CASSVGLSRETQYF	TGTGCCAGCTCAGTTGGACTTAGTCGGGAGACCCAGTACTTC
many	TRBV29-1	-	TRBJ2-2	CSGGRANTGELFF	TGCAGCGGGGGTCGTGCGAACACCGGGGAGCTGTTTTTT
many	TRBV11-2	TRBD2	TRBJ2-5	CASSLVSGKETQYF	TGTGCCAGCAGCTTAGTTAGCGGGAAGGAGACCCAGTACTTC
many	TRBV7-2	-	TRBJ2-7	CASSLGGPGEQYF	TGTGCCAGCAGCTTAGGAGGGCCGGGGGAGCAGTACTTC
-	TRBV4-1	TRBD1	TRBJ1-2	CASSQVRRGQTGGYTF	TGCGCCAGCAGCCAAGTCAGAAGGGGGCAGACAGGTGGCTACACCTTC
many	TRBV2	-	TRBJ1-1	CASIREGATEAFF	TGTGCCAGCATAAGGGAAGGGGCCACTGAAGCTTTCTTT
many	TRBV10-3	-	TRBJ2-7	CAIRPSASYEQYF	TGTGCCATCAGGCCTAGCGCTTCCTACGAGCAGTACTTC
many	TRBV20-1	TRBD2	TRBJ2-7	CSASATSVSYEQYF	TGCAGTGCTAGCGCTACTAGCGTTTCCTACGAGCAGTACTTC
many	TRBV30	-	TRBJ2-3	CAWSRKVEPDTQYF	TGTGCCTGGAGTCGTAAGGTAGAACCAGATACGCAGTATTTT
-	TRBV7-9	-	TRBJ1-5	CASSPPYNQPQHF	TGTGCCAGCAGCCCTCCTTACAATCAGCCCCAGCATTTT
-	TRBV7-9	-	TRBJ2-7	CASSLEQVREQYF	TGTGCCAGCAGCTTAGAACAGGTTAGGGAGCAGTACTTC
-	TRBV4-2	-	TRBJ1-2	CASSQLDSDPRYGYTF	TGTGCCAGCAGCCAACTCGACAGTGATCCCCGCTATGGCTACACCTTC
-	TRBV7-2	TRBD2	TRBJ2-5	CASSPPVGTRRSQYF	TGTGCCAGCAGCCCTCCTGTGGGGACTAGGAGGAGCCAGTACTTC
many	TRBV28	-	TRBJ1-2	CASSLGANNYGYTF	TGTGCCAGCAGCTTGGGGGCCAATAACTATGGCTACACCTTC
many	TRBV12-3/TRBV12-4	TRBD1	TRBJ2-1	CASSQGQGGNEQFF	TGTGCCAGCAGCCAGGGACAGGGCGGAAATGAGCAGTTCTTC
-	TRBV28	-	TRBJ2-1	CASSFPGVSDNEQFF	TGTGCCAGCAGTTTTCCGGGAGTCTCTGACAATGAGCAGTTCTTC
few	TRBV20-1	TRBD2	TRBJ2-4	CSSPSGLAKNIQYF	TGCAGCTCCCCTAGCGGATTAGCCAAAAACATTCAGTACTTC
many	TRBV27	TRBD2	TRBJ2-2	CASSLLAGAAGELFF	TGTGCCAGCAGTTTACTAGCGGGAGCCGCCGGGGAGCTGTTTTTT
-	TRBV27	-	TRBJ1-2	CASSSRRDGGGYTF	TGTGCCAGCAGTAGCAGACGGGACGGCGGTGGCTACACCTTC
many	TRBV5-5	-	TRBJ2-3	CASSLVVYTDTQYF	TGTGCCAGCAGCTTGGTAGTCTACACAGATACGCAGTATTTT
few	TRBV10-2	-	TRBJ2-2	CASTGRGTGELFF	TGCGCCAGCACTGGACGGGGCACCGGGGAGCTGTTTTTT
many	TRBV3-1	TRBD1	TRBJ1-5	CASSQGMGQINQPQHF	TGTGCCAGCAGCCAAGGTATGGGACAGATCAATCAGCCCCAGCATTTT
many	TRBV12-3/TRBV12-4	-	TRBJ2-7	CASSLDLANYEQYF	TGTGCCAGCAGTTTGGATCTAGCGAACTACGAGCAGTACTTC
-	TRBV10-2	-	TRBJ1-1	CASSQTRGSEAFF	TGCGCCAGCAGCCAGACCCGGGGTTCTGAAGCTTTCTTT
many	TRBV2	TRBD2	TRBJ2-1	CASSGGYTGLEGNEQFF	TGTGCCAGCAGTGGCGGCTACACGGGACTAGAGGGGAATGAGCAGTTCTTC